The rows below give T cell receptor beta chains drawn from one sample of a study of OX40 agonist ivuxolimab in advanced cancers. The table came from immunoSEQ multiplex PCR; TCRdb's copy has only in-frame clones and leaves some out. The table includes tens of thousands of clones, less than 90% detected once. The specimen comprised CD4+ or CD8+ T cells sorted from blood, sampled in a trial of the OX40 agonist ivuxolimab. The receptors derive from an adult with an advanced solid tumor such as melanoma, head and neck, liver or kidney cancer. Each CDR3 is given with its conserved first and last residue. Fields, in order: D gene, clone size, J gene, V gene, CDR3 DNA, CDR3 protein. The D gene is left open where the match is weak. Rows may omit the clone size; those that give it use once, few, many or a size class.

>-|-|TRBJ2-7|TRBV28
TGTGCCAGCAGGGGACGACAGGGAGGAACCGGTTACGAGCAGTACTTC
CASRGRQGGTGYEQYF
>TRBD2|-|TRBJ2-1|TRBV7-6
TGTGCCAGCAGCTTAGAGCGGGATTCCTACAATGAGCAGTTCTTC
CASSLERDSYNEQFF
>-|-|TRBJ2-3|TRBV7-2
TGTGCCAGCAGCTTAGCTCTCCGTCTGGGTGAACACGATACGCAGTATTTT
CASSLALRLGEHDTQYF
>TRBD2|-|TRBJ2-5|TRBV2
TGTGCCAGCAGTGAAGCGGTAGCGGGAGGCAGGGAGACCCAGTACTTC
CASSEAVAGGRETQYF
>-|-|TRBJ2-3|TRBV30
TGTGCCTGGAGTGCCCAAACCGACAGGATGTCCCAAAGAGATACGCAGTATTTT
CAWSAQTDRMSQRDTQYF
>TRBD1|-|TRBJ2-5|TRBV5-4
TGTGCCAGCAGGTGGGACAGGGAGGAGGGGGAGACCCAGTACTTC
CASRWDREEGETQYF
>-|-|TRBJ2-5|TRBV19
TGTGCCAGTAGTATAGAGGAGTTTGAGACCCAGTACTTC
CASSIEEFETQYF
>-|-|TRBJ2-7|TRBV28
TGTGCCAGCAGTCTCCGGACAACCGGGCACGAGCAGTACTTC
CASSLRTTGHEQYF
>TRBD1|-|TRBJ2-3|TRBV25-1
TGTGCCAGCAGTGGCCTCGGGACAGGTGTCACAGATACGCAGTATTTT
CASSGLGTGVTDTQYF
>-|-|TRBJ1-2|TRBV7-9
TGTGCCAGCAGCTTGGGAGGACAGTTCTATGGCTACACCTTC
CASSLGGQFYGYTF
>TRBD1|-|TRBJ2-5|TRBV19
TGTGCCAGTAGTTTAGGACAGGCCACTCAAGAGACCCAGTACTTC
CASSLGQATQETQYF
>TRBD2|-|TRBJ2-7|TRBV6-5
TGTGCCAGCAGTTACCCCCCGGGACTAGCGGGAGACGAGCAGTACTTC
CASSYPPGLAGDEQYF
>TRBD1|-|TRBJ1-6|TRBV19
TGTGCCAGTAGTCCCTACGGACAGGGCGGCTCACCCCTCCACTTT
CASSPYGQGGSPLHF
>-|-|TRBJ2-5|TRBV5-1
TGCGCCAGCAGATCCAGGGGTGGAGAGACCCAGTACTTC
CASRSRGGETQYF
>-|-|TRBJ2-7|TRBV5-5
TGTGCCAGCAGCTTGGGGACAGATGCCTACGAGCAGTACTTC
CASSLGTDAYEQYF
>TRBD1|-|TRBJ1-2|TRBV27
TGTGCCAGCACCCCCACAGGGGGCAAAAACGGCTACACCTTC
CASTPTGGKNGYTF
>-|once|TRBJ2-2|TRBV5-3
TGTGCCAGAAGCCCGGACCCTCAAGAACCGAACACCGGGGAGCTGTTTTTT
CARSPDPQEPNTGELFF
>-|-|TRBJ2-5|TRBV9
TGTGCCAGCAGCCCCCGCTATGGCCAAGAGACCCAGTACTTC
CASSPRYGQETQYF
>-|-|TRBJ1-5|TRBV28
TGTGCCAGCAGTTTATTTCAAGGAGTTAGCAATCAGCCCCAGCATTTT
CASSLFQGVSNQPQHF
>TRBD2|-|TRBJ2-3|TRBV11-2
TGTGCCAGCAGCTTCGGCGTAAAGCGGGAGGGTTCGCCGGATACGCAGTATTTT
CASSFGVKREGSPDTQYF
>-|-|TRBJ1-2|TRBV28
TGTGCCAGCAGTCCCGCCGGGGGCTATCGAGGCTACACCTTC
CASSPAGGYRGYTF
>-|-|TRBJ1-5|TRBV9
TGTGCCAGCAGTCCAGGACAGTCCAGTCAGCCCCAGCATTTT
CASSPGQSSQPQHF
>-|-|TRBJ1-1|TRBV28
TGTGCCAGCAGCCCGGACAGCTTGAACACTGAAGCTTTCTTT
CASSPDSLNTEAFF
>-|-|TRBJ2-1|TRBV7-3
TGTGCCAGCAGCTTAGTCGGGGACCATGAGCAGTTCTTC
CASSLVGDHEQFF
>-|-|TRBJ2-1|TRBV11-2
TGTGCCAGCAGCCCCGTACAGTTAAATGAGCAGTTCTTC
CASSPVQLNEQFF
>-|-|TRBJ2-4|TRBV4-3
TGCGCCAGCAGCCCTGAGTACAGGGTGGAAAACATTCAGTACTTC
CASSPEYRVENIQYF
>TRBD1|-|TRBJ2-2|TRBV27
TGTGCCAGCAGCCCTACAGGGGCCGGGGAGCTGTTTTTT
CASSPTGAGELFF
>-|-|TRBJ2-1|TRBV7-6
TGTGCCAGCAGCTGGGACTGGGGCTCCGAGCAGTTCTTC
CASSWDWGSEQFF
>-|-|TRBJ2-7|TRBV28
TGTGCCAGCAGCCACCCTCTGAGATACGAGCAGTACTTC
CASSHPLRYEQYF
>TRBD2|-|TRBJ2-7|TRBV29-1
TGCAGCGTTGAGGGGACTAGCGGGAGGGACTCCTACGAGCAGTACTTC
CSVEGTSGRDSYEQYF